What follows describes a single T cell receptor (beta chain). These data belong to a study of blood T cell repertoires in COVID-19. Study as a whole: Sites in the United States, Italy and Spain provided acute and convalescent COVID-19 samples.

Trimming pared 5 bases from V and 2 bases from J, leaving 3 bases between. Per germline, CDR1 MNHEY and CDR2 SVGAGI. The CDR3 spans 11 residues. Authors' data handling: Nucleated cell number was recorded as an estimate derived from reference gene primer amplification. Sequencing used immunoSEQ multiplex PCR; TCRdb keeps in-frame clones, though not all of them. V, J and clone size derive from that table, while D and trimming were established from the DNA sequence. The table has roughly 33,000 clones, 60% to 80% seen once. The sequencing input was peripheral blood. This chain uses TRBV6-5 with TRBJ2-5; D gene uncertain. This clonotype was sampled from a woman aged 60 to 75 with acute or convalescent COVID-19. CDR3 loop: CASSPQETQYF. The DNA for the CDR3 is TGTGCCAGCAGTCCACAAGAGACCCAGTACTTC.